What follows describes a single T cell receptor (beta chain). Its antigen is not identified. The CDR3 covers 16 residues. Germline CDR1 and CDR2: SGHRS and YFSETQ. Trimming took 1 base from V and 7 from J, leaving 17 bases between them. The data were taken from a study of T cells in localized non-small cell lung cancer. Study-level points and caveats: It remains possible that heterogeneity exists, since only one tumor region was sequenced. Uninvolved adjacent lung showed the highest T cell clonality, exceeding tumor. A median of about 60 of the top 100 tumor clones appeared in adjacent lung, which was paired and uninvolved. Patients showing higher blood T cell density tended to see longer overall survival.

TCRdb's table, derived via immunoSEQ multiplex PCR, lists solely in-frame clones and lacks some. The data contain roughly 35,000 clones, 88% of them singletons. The sample in question was peripheral blood, obtained before any cancer treatment. The TCR sequence derives from a woman aged 35-75 years with stage I lung adenocarcinoma. The rearrangement joins TRBV5-1 to TRBJ2-2; no clear D. CDR3 DNA: TGCGCCAGCAGCTTGTTCGCAGCCTACCTGGGCGGGGAGCTGTTTTTT. It specifies CASSLFAAYLGGELFF.